The clone carrying this T cell receptor beta chain was seen at least ten times. These data come from a study of regulatory T cells in long-lasting Graves disease. Combining iRepertoire HTBI primers with Arm-PCR of CDR3 regions, the authors built TCR beta libraries. TCRdb reprocessed the multiplex PCR reads with MiXCR, giving one entry per CDR3 protein. The table lists more than 450,000 distinct CDR3 sequences, 12% of them singletons. Time point meaning: newly diagnosed GD, antithyroid drugs for less than 3 months. With RNA extracted from PBMCs as input, the TCR library was made. These sequences were also reported in another study, on T cells in Graves' hyperthyroidism and ophthalmopathy. That report notes: Patients aged 18 to 65 had newly diagnosed hyperthyroidism of under 2 months' duration. Using the HTBI primer set, a first-round RT-PCR was run on the TCR CDR3.

This material consisted of peripheral blood mononuclear cells (PBMCs), taken at new diagnosis, from a patient treated with antithyroid drugs. This clonotype originated in a woman in her twenties or thirties with Graves disease.

In DNA form, the CDR3 reads TGTGCCTGGAGTGACACAGGGATAAAACTGTTTTTT. Translating gives CAWSDTGIKLFF. The genes are TRBV30 and TRBJ1-4; weak D call: TRBD1 (6 bases). The germline V gene encodes CDR1 GTSNPN and CDR2 SVGIG (reference sequence). Between the trimmed V and J ends, which lost 1 base and 10 bases, there was a span of 10 bases. CDR3 length: 12 amino acids.